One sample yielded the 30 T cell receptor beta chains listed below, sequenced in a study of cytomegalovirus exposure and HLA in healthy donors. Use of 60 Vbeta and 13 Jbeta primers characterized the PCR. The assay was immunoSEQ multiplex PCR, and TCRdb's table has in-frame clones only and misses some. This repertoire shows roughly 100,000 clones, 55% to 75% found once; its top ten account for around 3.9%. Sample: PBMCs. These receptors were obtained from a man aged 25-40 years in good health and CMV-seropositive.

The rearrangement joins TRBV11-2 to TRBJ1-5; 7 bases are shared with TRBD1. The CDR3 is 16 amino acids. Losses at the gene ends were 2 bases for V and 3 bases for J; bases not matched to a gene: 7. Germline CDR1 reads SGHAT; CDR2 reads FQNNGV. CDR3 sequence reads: CASSLRETGPNQPQHF. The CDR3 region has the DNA TGTGCCAGCAGCTTAAGGGAGACAGGGCCCAATCAGCCCCAGCATTTT.

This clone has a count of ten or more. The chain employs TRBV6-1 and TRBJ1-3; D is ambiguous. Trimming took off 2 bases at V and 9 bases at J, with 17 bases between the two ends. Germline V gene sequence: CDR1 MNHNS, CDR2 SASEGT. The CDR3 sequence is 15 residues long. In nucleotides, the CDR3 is TGTGCCAGCAGTGAAACTCTGTTTTGGGGAGCCACCATATATTTT. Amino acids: CASSETLFWGATIYF.

DNA of the CDR3: TGTGCCAGCAGCTTAGGGGCGGGGGCTGGCTCCTATAATTCACCCCTCCACTTT. Encoded protein: CASSLGAGAGSYNSPLHF. The V gene is TRBV7-6, the J gene TRBJ1-6; weak D call: TRBD1 (6 bases). Germline CDR1 is SGHVS and CDR2 is FNYEAQ. This CDR3 is built from 18 residues. Trimming shortened V by 1 base and J by 0 bases, and 13 bases separated the two germline ends.

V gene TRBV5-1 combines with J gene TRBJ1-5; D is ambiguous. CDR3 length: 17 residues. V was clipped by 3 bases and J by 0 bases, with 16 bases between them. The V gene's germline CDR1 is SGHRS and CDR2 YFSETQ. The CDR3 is CASSSFPGRDSNQPQHF. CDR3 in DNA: TGCGCCAGCAGCTCGTTCCCCGGGAGGGATAGCAATCAGCCCCAGCATTTT. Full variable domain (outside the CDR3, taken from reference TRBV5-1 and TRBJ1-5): KAGVTQTPRYLIKTRGQQVTLSCSPISGHRSVSWYQQTPGQGLQFLFEYFSETQRNKGNFPGRFSGRQFSNSRSEMNVSTLELGDSALYLCASSSFPGRDSNQPQHFGDGTRLSIL.

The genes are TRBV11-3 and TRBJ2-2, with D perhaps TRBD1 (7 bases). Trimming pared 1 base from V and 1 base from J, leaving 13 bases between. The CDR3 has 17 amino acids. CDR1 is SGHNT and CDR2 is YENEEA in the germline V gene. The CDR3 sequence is CASSLGGDSKNTGELFF. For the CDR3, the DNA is TGTGCCAGCAGCTTAGGGGGGGACAGTAAGAACACCGGGGAGCTGTTTTTT.

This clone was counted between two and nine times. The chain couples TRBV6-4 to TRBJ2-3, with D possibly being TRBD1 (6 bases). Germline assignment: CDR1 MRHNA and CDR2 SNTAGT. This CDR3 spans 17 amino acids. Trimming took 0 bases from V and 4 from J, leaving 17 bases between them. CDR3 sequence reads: CASSDSRDTEGSDTQYF. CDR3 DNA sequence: TGTGCCAGCAGTGACTCCCGGGACACCGAGGGTTCAGATACGCAGTATTTT.

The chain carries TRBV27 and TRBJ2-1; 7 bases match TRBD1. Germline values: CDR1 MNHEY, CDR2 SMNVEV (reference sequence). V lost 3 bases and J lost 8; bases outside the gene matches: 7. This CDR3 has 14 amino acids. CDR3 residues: CASSFLQGMDEQFF. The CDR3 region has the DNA TGTGCCAGCAGTTTCCTACAGGGGATGGATGAGCAGTTCTTC.

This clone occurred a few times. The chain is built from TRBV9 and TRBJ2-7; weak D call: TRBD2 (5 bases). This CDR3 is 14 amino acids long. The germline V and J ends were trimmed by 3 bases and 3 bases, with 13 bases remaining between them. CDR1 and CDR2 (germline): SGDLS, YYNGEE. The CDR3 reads CASSAQVAGYEQYF. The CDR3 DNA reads TGTGCCAGCAGCGCCCAGGTGGCGGGCTACGAGCAGTACTTC.

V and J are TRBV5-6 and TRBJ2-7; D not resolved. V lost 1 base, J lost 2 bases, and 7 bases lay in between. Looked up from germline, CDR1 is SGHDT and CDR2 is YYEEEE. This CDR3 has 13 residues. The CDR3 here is CASSLWSTYEQYF. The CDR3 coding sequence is TGTGCCAGCAGCTTGTGGTCTACCTACGAGCAGTACTTC.

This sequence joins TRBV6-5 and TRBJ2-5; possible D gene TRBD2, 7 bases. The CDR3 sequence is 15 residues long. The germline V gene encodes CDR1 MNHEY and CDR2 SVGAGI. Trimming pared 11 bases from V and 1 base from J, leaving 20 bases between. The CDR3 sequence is CASKGGGASQETQYF. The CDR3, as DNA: TGTGCCTCCAAAGGAGGGGGGGCGTCCCAAGAGACCCAGTACTTC.

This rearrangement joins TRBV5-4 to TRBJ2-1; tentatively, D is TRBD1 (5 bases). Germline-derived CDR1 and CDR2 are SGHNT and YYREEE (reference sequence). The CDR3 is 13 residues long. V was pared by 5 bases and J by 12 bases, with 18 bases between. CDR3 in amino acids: CASRIWEGEWQFF. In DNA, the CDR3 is TGTGCCAGCAGAATTTGGGAAGGGGAATGGCAGTTCTTC.

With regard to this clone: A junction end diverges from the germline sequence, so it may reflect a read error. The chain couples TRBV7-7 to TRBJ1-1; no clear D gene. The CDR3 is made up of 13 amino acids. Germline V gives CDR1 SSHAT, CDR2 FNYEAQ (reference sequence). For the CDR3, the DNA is TGTGCTAGCAGTTTGAGCATGAACACTGAAGCTTTCTTT. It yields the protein CASSLSMNTEAFF. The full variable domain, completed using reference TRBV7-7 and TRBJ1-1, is GAGVSQSPRYKVTKRGQDVTLRCDPISSHATLYWYQQALGQGPEFLTYFNYEAQPDKSGLPSDRFSAERPEGSISTLTIQRTEQRDSAMYRCASSLSMNTEAFFGQGTRLTVV.

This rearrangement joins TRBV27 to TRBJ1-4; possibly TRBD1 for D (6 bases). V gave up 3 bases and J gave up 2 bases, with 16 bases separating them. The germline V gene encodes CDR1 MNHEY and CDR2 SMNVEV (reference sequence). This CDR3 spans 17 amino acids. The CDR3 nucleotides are TGTGCCAGCAGTTTTCTATTTTTGGGGGCCACTAATGAAAAACTGTTTTTT. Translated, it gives CASSFLFLGATNEKLFF.

CDR3 bases: TGTGCCAGCAGCTCCTCCCGCCTAGAGGGGCAGTACTTC. Residues: CASSSSRLEGQYF. V usage is TRBV7-8 and J usage is TRBJ2-7; perhaps TRBD2 as D (5 bases). Germline CDR1 and CDR2: SGHVS and FQNEAQ. The length of the CDR3 is 13 residues. Trimming took 4 bases from V and 9 from J, leaving 16 bases between them.

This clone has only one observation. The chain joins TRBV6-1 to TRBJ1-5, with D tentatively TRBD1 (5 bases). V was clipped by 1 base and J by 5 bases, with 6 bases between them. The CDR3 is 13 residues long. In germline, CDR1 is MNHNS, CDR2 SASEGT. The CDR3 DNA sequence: TGTGCCAGCAGTGAAGGACAGTATCAGCCCCAGCATTTT. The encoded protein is CASSEGQYQPQHF.

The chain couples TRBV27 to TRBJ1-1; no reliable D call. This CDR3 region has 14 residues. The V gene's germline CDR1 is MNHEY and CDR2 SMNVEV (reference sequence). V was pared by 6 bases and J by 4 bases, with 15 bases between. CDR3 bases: TGTGCCAGCAGCCCCACTGGAGGTACCACTGAAGCTTTCTTT. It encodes CASSPTGGTTEAFF.

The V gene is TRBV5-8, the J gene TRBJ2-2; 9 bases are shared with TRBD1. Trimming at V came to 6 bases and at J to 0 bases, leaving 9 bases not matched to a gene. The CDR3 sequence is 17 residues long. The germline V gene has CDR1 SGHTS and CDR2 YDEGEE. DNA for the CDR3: TGTGCCAGCAACTCCGGGACAGGGTCTACGAACACCGGGGAGCTGTTTTTT. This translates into CASNSGTGSTNTGELFF.

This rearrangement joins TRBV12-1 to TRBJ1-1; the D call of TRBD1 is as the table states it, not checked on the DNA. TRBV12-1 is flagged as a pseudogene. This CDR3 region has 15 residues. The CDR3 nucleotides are TGTGCCAGCAGCCGCCTGGGACAGGGGGCCGTCGGAGCTTTCTTT. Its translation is CASSRLGQGAVGAFF.

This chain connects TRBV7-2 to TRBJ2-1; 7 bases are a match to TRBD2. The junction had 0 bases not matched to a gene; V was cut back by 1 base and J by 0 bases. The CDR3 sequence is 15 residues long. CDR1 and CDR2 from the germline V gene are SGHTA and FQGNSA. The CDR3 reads CASSLGTSSYNEQFF. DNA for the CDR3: TGTGCCAGCAGCTTAGGGACTAGCTCCTACAATGAGCAGTTCTTC.

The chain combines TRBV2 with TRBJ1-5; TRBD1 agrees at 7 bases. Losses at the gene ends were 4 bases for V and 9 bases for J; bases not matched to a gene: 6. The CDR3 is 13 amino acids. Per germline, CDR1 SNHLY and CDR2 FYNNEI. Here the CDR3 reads CASSGDRQRPQHF. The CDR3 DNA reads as TGTGCCAGCAGTGGGGACAGACAGCGGCCCCAGCATTTT.

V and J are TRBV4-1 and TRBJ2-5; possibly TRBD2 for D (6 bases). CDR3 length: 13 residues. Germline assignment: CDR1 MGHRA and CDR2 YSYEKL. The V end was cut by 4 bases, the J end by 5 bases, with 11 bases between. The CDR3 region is CASSRLDGETQYF. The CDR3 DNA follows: TGCGCCAGCAGCCGACTAGACGGGGAGACCCAGTACTTC.

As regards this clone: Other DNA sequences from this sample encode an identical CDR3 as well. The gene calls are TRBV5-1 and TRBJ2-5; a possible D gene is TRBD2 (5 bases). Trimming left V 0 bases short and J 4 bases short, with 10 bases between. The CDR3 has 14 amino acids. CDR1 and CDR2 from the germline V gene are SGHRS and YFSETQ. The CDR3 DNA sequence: TGCGCCAGCAGCTTGGGAGGGTTGGGAGAGACCCAGTACTTC. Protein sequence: CASSLGGLGETQYF.

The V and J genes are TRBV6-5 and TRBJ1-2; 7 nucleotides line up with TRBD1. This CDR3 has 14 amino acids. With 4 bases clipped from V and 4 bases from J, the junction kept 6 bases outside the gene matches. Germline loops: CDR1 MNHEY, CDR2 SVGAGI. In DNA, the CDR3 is TGTGCCAGCAGTTTGGAACAGGGGATCTATGGCTACACCTTC. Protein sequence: CASSLEQGIYGYTF.

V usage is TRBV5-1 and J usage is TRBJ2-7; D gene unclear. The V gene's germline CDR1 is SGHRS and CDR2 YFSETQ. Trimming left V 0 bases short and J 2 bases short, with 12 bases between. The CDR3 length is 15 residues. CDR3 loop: CASSLGRNTPYEQYF. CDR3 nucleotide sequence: TGCGCCAGCAGCTTGGGCCGTAACACGCCCTACGAGCAGTACTTC. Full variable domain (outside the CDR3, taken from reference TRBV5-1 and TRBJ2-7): KAGVTQTPRYLIKTRGQQVTLSCSPISGHRSVSWYQQTPGQGLQFLFEYFSETQRNKGNFPGRFSGRQFSNSRSEMNVSTLELGDSALYLCASSLGRNTPYEQYFGPGTRLTVT.

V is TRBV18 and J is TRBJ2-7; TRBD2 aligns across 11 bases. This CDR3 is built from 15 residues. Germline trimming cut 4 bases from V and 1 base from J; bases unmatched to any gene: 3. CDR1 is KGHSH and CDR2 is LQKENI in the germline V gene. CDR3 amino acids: CASSLAGGPSYEQYF. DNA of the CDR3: TGTGCCAGCTCACTAGCGGGGGGGCCTTCCTACGAGCAGTACTTC.

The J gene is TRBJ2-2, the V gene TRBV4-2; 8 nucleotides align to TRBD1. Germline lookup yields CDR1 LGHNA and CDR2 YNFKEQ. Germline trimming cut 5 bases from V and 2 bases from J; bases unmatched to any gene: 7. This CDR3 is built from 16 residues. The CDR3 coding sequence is TGTGCCAGCAGCTTACAGACAGGGGCTAACACCGGGGAGCTGTTTTTT. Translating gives CASSLQTGANTGELFF.

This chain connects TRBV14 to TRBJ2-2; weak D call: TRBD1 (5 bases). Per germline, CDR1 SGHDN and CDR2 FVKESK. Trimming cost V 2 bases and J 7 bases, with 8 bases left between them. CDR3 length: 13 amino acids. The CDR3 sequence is CASSQQGNGELFF. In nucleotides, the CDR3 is TGTGCCAGCAGCCAACAGGGCAACGGGGAGCTGTTTTTT.

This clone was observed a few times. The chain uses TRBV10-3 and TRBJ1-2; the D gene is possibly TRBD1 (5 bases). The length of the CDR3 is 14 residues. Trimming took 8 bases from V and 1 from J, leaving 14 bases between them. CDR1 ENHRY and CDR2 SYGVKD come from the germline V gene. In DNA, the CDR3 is TGTGCCATCCTCGGGCAGGGATTTAACTATGGCTACACCTTC. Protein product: CAILGQGFNYGYTF.

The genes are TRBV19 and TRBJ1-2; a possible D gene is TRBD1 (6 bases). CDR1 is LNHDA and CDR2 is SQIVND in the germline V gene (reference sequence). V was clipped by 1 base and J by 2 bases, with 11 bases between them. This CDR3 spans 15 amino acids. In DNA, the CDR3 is TGTGCCAGTAGTATAGGAGGGGGGGGAAACTATGGCTACACCTTC. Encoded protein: CASSIGGGGNYGYTF.

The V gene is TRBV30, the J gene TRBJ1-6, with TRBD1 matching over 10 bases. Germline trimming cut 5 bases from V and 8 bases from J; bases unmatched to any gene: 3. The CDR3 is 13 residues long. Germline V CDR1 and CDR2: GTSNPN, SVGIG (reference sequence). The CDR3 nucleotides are TGTGCCTGGGCCGGGACAGGGGATTCACCCCTCCACTTT. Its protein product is CAWAGTGDSPLHF.